This T cell receptor beta chain was obtained from a study of response to subunit inactivated influenza vaccine. As to this clonotype: The antigen remains unidentified.

The CDR3 runs to 15 residues. V was trimmed by 2 bases and J by 5 bases, leaving 14 bases between them. MiXCR, applied by TCRdb to the RT-PCR reads, yields one record per CDR3 protein. The data hold 610,000 or so distinct CDR3 sequences, with 14% observed a single time. Overall study findings and caveats: It was the authors' suggestion that each seasonal influenza vaccination recruits few new T cells.

The origin of this receptor is a man aged 50 or older who received an inactivated influenza vaccine. This chain links TRBV12-3 or TRBV12-4 with TRBJ2-3; a weak D match, TRBD1 (7 bases). The specimen comprised PBMCs from blood, sampled 11 to 12 days after vaccination. The DNA for the CDR3 is TGTGCCAGCAGTTTATGGGCAGGGGGAGGAGATACGCAGTATTTT. Its translation is CASSLWAGGGDTQYF.